This TCR beta chain originates from a study of blood T cell repertoires in COVID-19. Per the original methods: Cell counts per sample came from amplifying reference gene primers. Sequenced by immunoSEQ multiplex PCR; TCRdb stores in-frame clones only, minus some. Clone size and V and J calls were adopted from that table, with D and trimming inferred from the DNA. The repertoire holds roughly 350,000 clones, with 85% as singletons. V lost 7 bases and J lost 8, with 23 bases in between. The length of the CDR3 is 15 residues. Germline assignment: CDR1 SNHLY and CDR2 FYNNEI. The TCR sequence derives from a woman between 18 and 29 years old with acute or convalescent COVID-19. Sequencing used peripheral blood. The genes are TRBV2 and TRBJ1-2; D might be TRBD1 (5 bases). The CDR3 coding sequence is TGTGCCAGCAAAAGATTGGAGGGGAAGGATTGGGGCTACACCTTC. Translated: CASKRLEGKDWGYTF. The full variable domain, with the rest looked up from reference TRBV2 and TRBJ1-2, is EPEVTQTPSHQVTQMGQEVILRCVPISNHLYFYWYRQILGQKVEFLVSFYNNEISEKSEIFDDQFSVERPDGSNFTLKIRSTKLEDSAMYFCASKRLEGKDWGYTFGSGTRLTVV.